A single sample gave rise to the 21 T cell receptor beta chains below, sequenced in a study of cytomegalovirus exposure and HLA in healthy donors. PCR was performed using 60 Vbeta and 13 Jbeta primers. Only in-frame clones appear in the TCRdb table, and some are missing; sequencing was by immunoSEQ multiplex PCR. The sample lists approximately 150,000 clones, roughly four fifths seen once, with 4.8% in the top ten. Sample: PBMCs. The receptor source for this set is a girl aged 5-17 years in good health and CMV-seropositive.

The V call is TRBV13, the J call TRBJ1-5; TRBD1 is a possible D gene (6 bases). The V gene's germline CDR1 is PRHDT and CDR2 FYEKMQ (reference sequence). This CDR3 contains 17 residues. Trimming took 2 bases from V and 3 from J, leaving 17 bases between them. The CDR3 nucleotides read TGTGCCAGCAGCTTATCCCGCCATACAGGGCCCAATCAGCCCCAGCATTTT. It yields the protein CASSLSRHTGPNQPQHF. The full variable domain, in which reference TRBV13 and TRBJ1-5 provide the parts outside the CDR3, is AAGVIQSPRHLIKEKRETATLKCYPIPRHDTVYWYQQGPGQDPQFLISFYEKMQSDKGSIPDRFSAQQFSDYHSELNMSSLELGDSALYFCASSLSRHTGPNQPQHFGDGTRLSIL.

V usage is TRBV7-3 and J usage is TRBJ2-7; D is possibly TRBD2 (5 bases). The germline V gene has CDR1 SGHTA and CDR2 FQGTGA. This CDR3 contains 14 residues. The V and J ends lost 5 bases and 0 bases respectively, with 11 bases between them. The CDR3 spells CASSPEGSSYEQYF. The CDR3 DNA follows: TGTGCCAGCAGCCCCGAGGGCAGCTCCTACGAGCAGTACTTC.

V gene TRBV7-2 combines with J gene TRBJ2-7, with TRBD2 matching over 11 bases. The V and J ends lost 4 bases and 3 bases, in that order; junction bases with no gene match: 2. CDR1 is SGHTA and CDR2 is FQGNSA in the germline V gene. CDR3 length: 14 amino acids. CDR3 DNA sequence: TGTGCCAGCAGCTGTAGCGGGGGGGGCTACGAGCAGTACTTC. This encodes CASSCSGGGYEQYF.

This chain uses TRBV11-2 with TRBJ1-5; 7 nucleotides match TRBD1. The CDR3 consists of 15 residues. Germline V gene sequence: CDR1 SGHAT, CDR2 FQNNGV. J lost 1 base, V lost 2 bases, and 2 bases had no gene match. In DNA form, the CDR3 reads TGTGCCAGCAGCTTATCAGGGGGAAGCAATCAGCCCCAGCATTTT. Protein: CASSLSGGSNQPQHF.

The V and J genes are TRBV5-4 and TRBJ2-1, with TRBD2 as a possible D gene (6 bases). CDR3 length: 16 residues. The germline V gene encodes CDR1 SGHNT and CDR2 YYREEE (reference sequence). The V end was cut by 2 bases, the J end by 7 bases, with 19 bases between. The DNA for the CDR3 is TGTGCCAGCAGCTTAGCTACTAGCCGGATCGAGAATGAGCAGTTCTTC. This gives the protein CASSLATSRIENEQFF.

The chain links TRBV19 to TRBJ1-2, with 10 positions matching TRBD1. Germline V lookup: CDR1 LNHDA, CDR2 SQIVND (reference sequence). V shed 1 base and J 6 bases; nucleotides not matched to a gene: 8. The CDR3 is 16 residues long. The DNA for the CDR3 is TGTGCCAGTAGTATAGGAGTAGGGACAGGGGATAATGGCTACACCTTC. This translates into CASSIGVGTGDNGYTF.

V and J are TRBV5-4 and TRBJ2-2; TRBD2 agrees at 8 bases. Germline V lookup: CDR1 SGHNT, CDR2 YYREEE (reference sequence). The CDR3 is 16 residues long. The V segment lost 4 bases and the J segment 5 bases; nucleotides outside the gene matches: 10. The chain's CDR3 is CASSLSRGGQTGELFF. CDR3 in DNA: TGTGCCAGCAGCCTGAGCCGGGGGGGCCAAACCGGGGAGCTGTTTTTT.

The CDR3 DNA reads TGTGCCAGCAGTCCACAGGGTTACACTGAAGCTTTCTTT. Its translation is CASSPQGYTEAFF. The chain joins TRBV6-5 to TRBJ1-1; possible D gene TRBD1, 6 bases. Germline CDR1 is MNHEY and CDR2 is SVGAGI. The V end was cut by 5 bases, the J end by 3 bases, with 10 bases between. This CDR3 is built from 13 residues.

The gene calls are TRBV25-1 and TRBJ2-7; 9 bases line up with TRBD1. The V gene end was trimmed by 3 bases and the J gene end by 3 bases; junction bases not matched to a gene: 0. CDR1 and CDR2 (germline): MGHDK, SYGVNS. This CDR3 has 13 residues. For the CDR3, the DNA is TGTGCCAGCAGTGAGACAGGGGGCTACGAGCAGTACTTC. As protein: CASSETGGYEQYF.

This clone has just a few counts. The J gene is TRBJ2-1, the V gene TRBV5-1; 7 bases fit TRBD2. Per germline, CDR1 SGHRS and CDR2 YFSETQ. The CDR3 spans 17 residues. V dropped 1 base and J dropped 1; count of bases not matched to a gene: 8. The CDR3 bases are TGCGCCAGCAGCTTGCTTGGCGGGGGTCCTTCCTACAATGAGCAGTTCTTC. Its translation: CASSLLGGGPSYNEQFF.

The rearrangement uses TRBV9 and TRBJ1-1, with D maybe TRBD1 (5 bases). The ends were cut back, 3 bases at V and 1 base at J, with 13 bases in the middle. There are 15 residues in the CDR3. The germline V gene encodes CDR1 SGDLS and CDR2 YYNGEE. CDR3 in amino acids: CASSGRATANTEAFF. The CDR3, as DNA: TGTGCCAGCAGCGGCCGTGCGACAGCGAACACTGAAGCTTTCTTT.

CDR3 sequence reads: CASSWDTTNYGYTF. DNA for the CDR3: TGCGCCAGCAGCTGGGACACCACTAACTATGGCTACACCTTC. This chain links TRBV5-1 with TRBJ1-2; the D gene is possibly TRBD1 (6 bases). Germline assignment: CDR1 SGHRS and CDR2 YFSETQ. The CDR3 runs 14 residues. Between the trimmed V and J ends, which lost 3 bases and 0 bases, there was a span of 9 bases.

CDR3 sequence (DNA): TGTGCCAGCTCACCCGTGGGGGGGTTGAACACTGAAGCTTTCTTT. Translated: CASSPVGGLNTEAFF. This chain joins TRBV18 and TRBJ1-1, with D maybe TRBD1 (5 bases). Germline V gene lookup returns CDR1 KGHSH and CDR2 LQKENI. V lost 3 bases, J lost 0 bases, and 11 bases lay in between. The CDR3 runs to 15 residues. Supplemented by reference TRBV18 and TRBJ1-1, the full variable domain reads NAGVMQNPRHLVRRRGQEARLRCSPMKGHSHVYWYRQLPEEGLKFMVYLQKENIIDESGMPKERFSAEFPKEGPSILRIQQVVRGDSAAYFCASSPVGGLNTEAFFGQGTRLTVV.

The CDR3 is CASSHPTSTDTQYF. The DNA of the CDR3 is TGTGCCAGCAGTCATCCGACTAGCACAGATACGCAGTATTTT. The gene calls are TRBV7-9 and TRBJ2-3, with D unresolved. The germline gives CDR1 SEHNR, CDR2 FQNEAQ (reference sequence). The CDR3 runs 14 residues. Trimming shortened V by 6 bases and J by 0 bases, and 10 bases separated the two germline ends.

This chain uses TRBV11-2 with TRBJ2-1; D gene uncertain. The V end lost 7 bases, the J end lost 0 bases, and 16 bases lay between the germline ends. This CDR3 is 16 amino acids long. Germline V CDR1 and CDR2: SGHAT, FQNNGV. CDR3 sequence reads: CASTTIKTSSYNEQFF. CDR3 nucleotides: TGTGCCAGCACCACTATAAAGACGAGCTCCTACAATGAGCAGTTCTTC.

V gene TRBV9 combines with J gene TRBJ1-2; TRBD1 matches 8 bases. The trim removed 4 bases at V and 3 bases at J, leaving 5 bases unmatched. The CDR3 is 14 residues long. Germline CDR1 SGDLS, CDR2 YYNGEE. The CDR3 DNA reads TGTGCCAGCAGCACCATGACAGGGGACTATGGCTACACCTTC. Its translation is CASSTMTGDYGYTF.

A word on this clone: Germline is not matched at one junction end, which may reflect a read error. The chain is built from TRBV7-7 and TRBJ2-7, with D possibly matching TRBD2 (5 bases). Looked up from germline, CDR1 is SSHAT and CDR2 is FNYEAQ (reference sequence). The CDR3 covers 11 residues. CDR3 residues: CASSLAKEEHF. The CDR3 DNA reads as TGTGCTAGCAGCTTAGCTAAGGAGGAACACTTC.

A single count supports this clone. The V gene is TRBV4-2, the J gene TRBJ1-1; a weak D match, TRBD1 (6 bases). With 4 bases removed from V and 4 bases from J, the gap between germline ends came to 16 bases. CDR1 is LGHNA, CDR2 YNFKEQ, per germline. The CDR3 extends over 15 amino acids. The CDR3 DNA sequence: TGTGCCAGCAGCCCGGCGACAGGAGGCATCACTGAAGCTTTCTTT. This gives the protein CASSPATGGITEAFF.

The chain employs TRBV19 and TRBJ1-1; D might be TRBD1 (6 bases). Per germline, CDR1 LNHDA and CDR2 SQIVND (reference sequence). The CDR3 is made up of 14 amino acids. V was pared by 6 bases and J by 2 bases, with 13 bases between. The DNA for the CDR3 is TGTGCCAGTAGCCAACAGGGAACCAACACTGAAGCTTTCTTT. Translating it yields CASSQQGTNTEAFF.

The rearrangement links TRBV13 to TRBJ1-4; D possibly corresponds to TRBD1 (6 bases). Trimming took off 6 bases at V and 3 bases at J, with 14 bases between the two ends. There are 15 residues in the CDR3. Germline V gives CDR1 PRHDT, CDR2 FYEKMQ (reference sequence). CDR3 nucleotide sequence: TGTGCCAGCAGATCCCTCAGGGGCCCTAATGAAAAACTGTTTTTT. Translated: CASRSLRGPNEKLFF.

The chain uses TRBV7-3 and TRBJ1-6; 10 bases are shared with TRBD1. With V trimmed by 3 bases and J by 6 bases, 5 bases remained unmatched. Germline values: CDR1 SGHTA, CDR2 FQGTGA. The CDR3 extends over 16 amino acids. The CDR3 DNA is TGTGCCAGCAGCTTGACAGGGGGCAAGATTAATTCACCCCTCCACTTT. Translation: CASSLTGGKINSPLHF.